Below are 32 T cell receptor beta chains sequenced from a single sample in a study of blood T cell repertoires in COVID-19. Assay: immunoSEQ multiplex PCR; the TCRdb copy retains only in-frame clones and omits some. The profile covers around 150,000 clones, with around 87% appearing a single time and around 0.99% taken by the ten largest. The sequenced sample consisted of peripheral blood. The source is a man aged 18 to 35 with acute or convalescent COVID-19.

V gene TRBV5-8 combines with J gene TRBJ2-2; D gene uncertain. Germline V gene lookup returns CDR1 SGHTS and CDR2 YDEGEE. The CDR3 length is 16 residues. V lost 0 bases, J lost 0 bases, and 9 bases lay in between. The CDR3 reads CASSLVAGPNTGELFF. DNA of the CDR3: TGTGCCAGCAGCTTGGTTGCAGGCCCGAACACCGGGGAGCTGTTTTTT.

The chain employs TRBV7-9 and TRBJ2-1; 10 nucleotides line up with TRBD1. V trimming: 4 bases; J trimming: 4 bases; junction bases outside the gene matches: 10. The CDR3 loop spans 17 amino acids. Germline V CDR1 and CDR2: SEHNR, FQNEAQ (reference sequence). This CDR3 is CASSSPAGQGDYNEQFF. CDR3 bases: TGTGCCAGCAGCTCCCCGGCAGGACAGGGGGATTACAATGAGCAGTTCTTC.

This clone has only one observation. This rearrangement joins TRBV2 to TRBJ1-1; no clear D. The germline V gene has CDR1 SNHLY and CDR2 FYNNEI. The V end was cut by 4 bases, the J end by 3 bases, with 9 bases between. There are 13 residues in the CDR3. CDR3 sequence: CASSVNDYTEAFF. CDR3 coding DNA: TGTGCCAGCAGTGTGAATGACTACACTGAAGCTTTCTTT.

This chain joins TRBV7-2 and TRBJ1-1, with D possibly matching TRBD1 (5 bases). The length of the CDR3 is 14 residues. The V gene's germline CDR1 is SGHTA and CDR2 FQGNSA. The germline V and J ends were trimmed by 5 bases and 4 bases, with 14 bases remaining between them. The CDR3 nucleotides read TGTGCCAGCAGCCAGAACAGGAGATCCACTGAAGCTTTCTTT. Its translation is CASSQNRRSTEAFF.

V is TRBV3-1 (or the pseudogene TRBV3-2) and J is TRBJ2-5; 8 nucleotides match TRBD1. The junction had 5 bases not matched to a gene; V was cut back by 4 bases and J by 4 bases. The CDR3 sequence is 14 residues long. In germline, CDR1 is LGHDT, CDR2 YNNKEL (reference sequence). CDR3 sequence: CASSPSGGRETQYF. In nucleotides, the CDR3 is TGTGCCAGCAGCCCGTCAGGGGGCCGAGAGACCCAGTACTTC.

This chain connects TRBV18 to TRBJ1-6; tentative D call: TRBD1 (6 bases). V lost 3 bases, J lost 3 bases, and 12 bases lay in between. This CDR3 has 16 residues. Germline CDR1 and CDR2: KGHSH and LQKENI. In DNA, the CDR3 is TGTGCCAGCTCACCGGGGTCAGGGGTCTATAATTCACCCCTCCACTTT. Its protein product is CASSPGSGVYNSPLHF.

The gene calls are TRBV5-4 and TRBJ2-6; unclear D gene. From germline, CDR1 is SGHNT and CDR2 YYREEE (reference sequence). This CDR3 contains 16 residues. V lost 5 bases and J 0 bases, leaving 12 bases between the germline ends. The CDR3 nucleotides are TGTGCCAGCAGTTCCAGTCCCTCCTCTGGGGCCAACGTCCTGACTTTC. Protein: CASSSSPSSGANVLTF.

In the case of this clone: This same CDR3 is encoded by further DNA sequences in the sample. This chain connects TRBV9 to TRBJ2-3, with D perhaps TRBD1 (7 bases). The V gene's germline CDR1 is SGDLS and CDR2 YYNGEE. CDR3 length equals 14 residues. Trimming removed 0 bases at V and 6 bases at J, with 11 bases between. CDR3 in amino acids: CASSVVSGGDTQYF. CDR3 in DNA: TGTGCCAGCAGCGTAGTATCAGGGGGGGATACGCAGTATTTT. Filled out from reference TRBV9 and TRBJ2-3, the complete variable domain reads DSGVTQTPKHLITATGQRVTLRCSPRSGDLSVYWYQQSLDQGLQFLIQYYNGEERAKGNILERFSAQQFPDLHSELNLSSLELGDSALYFCASSVVSGGDTQYFGPGTRLTVL.

V and J are TRBV6-4 and TRBJ2-2; 7 nucleotides align to TRBD2. CDR1 MRHNA and CDR2 SNTAGT come from the germline V gene. J lost 1 base, V lost 3 bases, and 2 bases had no gene match. The CDR3 length is 15 residues. The CDR3 DNA is TGTGCCAGCAGTGAGGTAGCGGGGAACACCGGGGAGCTGTTTTTT. Protein product: CASSEVAGNTGELFF.

The chain employs TRBV12-5 and TRBJ1-2, with a weak D call TRBD1 (6 bases). Between the trimmed V and J ends, which lost 4 bases and 6 bases, there was a span of 18 bases. CDR3 length: 15 amino acids. Looked up from germline, CDR1 is LGHNT and CDR2 is FRNRAP. In DNA, the CDR3 is TGTGCTAGTGGTTGGGGGGGCAGGGTAATAGATGGCTACACCTTC. This encodes CASGWGGRVIDGYTF.

J is TRBJ1-2 and V is TRBV12-3 or TRBV12-4; 12 bases agree with TRBD1. V gave up 9 bases and J gave up 8 bases; unmatched junction bases: 7. This CDR3 comprises 13 residues. CDR3 coding DNA: TGTGCCAGTTCCCGGGACAGGGGGCGAGGCTACACCTTC. Its translation is CASSRDRGRGYTF.

V gene TRBV15 combines with J gene TRBJ1-5; possibly TRBD1 for D (6 bases). CDR1 is LNHNV and CDR2 is YYDKDF in the germline V gene (reference sequence). The CDR3 sequence is 16 residues long. V was clipped by 4 bases and J by 3 bases, with 16 bases between them. The CDR3 region has the DNA TGTGCCACCAGCACCAGCTTGGGACACCTCAATCAGCCCCAGCATTTT. Protein sequence: CATSTSLGHLNQPQHF.

V and J are TRBV5-1 and TRBJ1-1; a weak D match, TRBD1 (6 bases). The V gene's germline CDR1 is SGHRS and CDR2 YFSETQ. The CDR3 has 14 amino acids. Trimming stripped 4 bases from V and 5 bases from J, with 15 bases between. The CDR3 protein is CASSLQGAVTEAFF. CDR3 coding DNA: TGCGCCAGCAGCCTACAGGGTGCCGTGACTGAAGCTTTCTTT.

This clone occurred once. This chain connects TRBV7-9 to TRBJ2-6; possibly TRBD1 for D (5 bases). The CDR3 is 17 amino acids. CDR1 and CDR2 from the germline V gene are SEHNR and FQNEAQ (reference sequence). The V gene lost 2 bases and the J gene lost 1 base, with 12 bases spanning the gap. The CDR3 here is CASSLRGEISGANVLTF. The CDR3 coding sequence is TGTGCCAGCAGCTTAAGGGGCGAAATTTCTGGGGCCAACGTCCTGACTTTC.

The chain recombines TRBV7-3 with TRBJ2-6; 12 bases are shared with TRBD1. Unmatched junction bases numbered 5, after V lost 5 bases and J lost 3 bases. The CDR3 is 17 amino acids. The V gene's germline CDR1 is SGHTA and CDR2 FQGTGA. The CDR3 DNA reads as TGTGCCAGCAGCCCCGGGGACAGGGGGCGTGGGGCCAACGTCCTGACTTTC. This translates into CASSPGDRGRGANVLTF.

The rearrangement uses TRBV5-1 and TRBJ1-1; D possibly corresponds to TRBD1 (5 bases). Germline values: CDR1 SGHRS, CDR2 YFSETQ. Trimming took off 4 bases at V and 3 bases at J, with 10 bases between the two ends. This CDR3 comprises 13 residues. The CDR3 region has the DNA TGCGCCAGCAGCCGTGACAGATACACTGAAGCTTTCTTT. Protein product: CASSRDRYTEAFF.

V gene TRBV24-1 combines with J gene TRBJ1-2, with 8 bases that match TRBD1. Losses at the gene ends were 2 bases for V and 5 bases for J; bases not matched to a gene: 6. Germline CDR1 reads KGHDR; CDR2 reads SFDVKD. The CDR3 contains 15 residues. The CDR3 here is CATSDSAGGVYGYTF. The CDR3 DNA reads as TGTGCCACCAGTGATTCGGCAGGGGGCGTTTATGGCTACACCTTC.

This chain connects TRBV3-1 (or the pseudogene TRBV3-2) to TRBJ1-1; D uncertain. V shed 1 base and J shed 0 bases, with 6 bases lying between them. The CDR3 consists of 14 residues. Germline CDR1 reads LGHDT; CDR2 reads YNNKEL (reference sequence). The CDR3 sequence: CASSQGVMNTEAFF. The DNA for the CDR3 is TGTGCCAGCAGCCAAGGCGTAATGAACACTGAAGCTTTCTTT.

V usage is TRBV6-5 and J usage is TRBJ1-1, with 10 nucleotides matching TRBD1. The junction had 15 bases not matched to a gene; V was cut back by 7 bases and J by 10 bases. The CDR3 consists of 15 residues. Germline lookup yields CDR1 MNHEY and CDR2 SVGAGI. The CDR3 DNA is TGTGCCAGCAAATACCCGACGACAGGGGGCGGCGGAGCTTTCTTT. Encoded protein: CASKYPTTGGGGAFF.

The chain combines TRBV10-2 with TRBJ2-1; a possible D gene is TRBD1 (6 bases). Between the trimmed V and J ends, which lost 3 bases and 6 bases, there was a span of 15 bases. The CDR3 has 15 amino acids. Germline V gives CDR1 WSHSY, CDR2 SAAADI. CDR3 protein: CASSDGRGMRNEQFF. As DNA, the CDR3 is TGCGCCAGCAGTGATGGCAGGGGAATGCGCAATGAGCAGTTCTTC.

J is TRBJ1-1 and V is TRBV19; no definite D call. This CDR3 is built from 16 residues. The V end was cut by 6 bases, the J end by 0 bases, with 17 bases between. Germline loops: CDR1 LNHDA, CDR2 SQIVND (reference sequence). CDR3 DNA sequence: TGTGCCAGTAGAATACACCGGGTCCCATTGAACACTGAAGCTTTCTTT. Translated: CASRIHRVPLNTEAFF.

V and J are TRBV7-6 and TRBJ1-6; 11 bases are shared with TRBD1. Germline-derived CDR1 and CDR2 are SGHVS and FNYEAQ. Trimming cost V 5 bases and J 5 bases; bases outside gene matches: 5. The CDR3 length is 16 residues. CDR3 sequence: CASSPRDRGDNSPLHF. CDR3 nucleotides: TGTGCCAGCAGCCCCCGGGACAGGGGGGATAATTCACCCCTCCACTTT.

V gene TRBV7-8 combines with J gene TRBJ2-1, with 10 bases lining up with TRBD1. Unmatched junction bases numbered 6, after V lost 3 bases and J lost 7 bases. From germline, CDR1 is SGHVS and CDR2 FQNEAQ. This CDR3 comprises 15 residues. CDR3 region: CASSLGTGVRNEQFF. Here the CDR3 DNA reads TGTGCCAGCAGCTTGGGGACAGGGGTTAGGAATGAGCAGTTCTTC.

The CDR3 coding sequence is TGTGCCAGCAAACAGGGGAACAATTCACCCCTCCACTTT. Translated: CASKQGNNSPLHF. The chain joins TRBV25-1 to TRBJ1-6; 7 nucleotides align to TRBD1. V was pared by 7 bases and J by 7 bases, with 4 bases of the junction left unmatched. Germline V gene data show CDR1 as MGHDK and CDR2 as SYGVNS. This CDR3 is built from 13 residues.

The chain employs TRBV9 and TRBJ1-2, with TRBD1 matching 9 bases. Germline values: CDR1 SGDLS, CDR2 YYNGEE. The junction had 7 bases not matched to a gene; V was cut back by 4 bases and J by 6 bases. The CDR3 is 14 amino acids. CDR3 loop: CASSLEWTGDGYTF. The CDR3 coding sequence is TGTGCCAGCAGCCTAGAGTGGACAGGGGATGGCTACACCTTC.

V is TRBV30 and J is TRBJ1-1; no firm D call. The CDR3 extends over 15 amino acids. Trimming removed 0 bases at V and 1 base at J, with 12 bases between. Germline assignment: CDR1 GTSNPN and CDR2 SVGIG (reference sequence). CDR3 sequence (DNA): TGTGCCTGGAGTGTACTGCTAGGATCGAACACTGAAGCTTTCTTT. Amino acid sequence: CAWSVLLGSNTEAFF.

This clone has only a few counts. This chain links TRBV30 with TRBJ1-2; 9 positions agree with TRBD1. Trimming cost V 2 bases and J 14 bases; bases outside gene matches: 9. This CDR3 comprises 12 residues. CDR1 and CDR2 (germline): GTSNPN, SVGIG (reference sequence). The CDR3 here is CAWSRQGERSTF. CDR3 bases: TGTGCCTGGAGTAGACAGGGGGAACGGAGTACCTTC. Full variable domain (outside the CDR3, taken from reference TRBV30 and TRBJ1-2): SQTIHQWPATLVQPVGSPLSLECTVEGTSNPNLYWYRQAAGRGLQLLFYSVGIGQISSEVPQNLSASRPQDRQFILSSKKLLLSDSGFYLCAWSRQGERSTFGSGTRLTVV.

The chain employs TRBV7-3 and TRBJ2-1; weak D call: TRBD1 (6 bases). The CDR3 sequence is 13 residues long. Germline V gene lookup returns CDR1 SGHTA and CDR2 FQGTGA. Trimming cost V 0 bases and J 6 bases, with 6 bases left between them. The CDR3 coding sequence is TGTGCCAGCAGCTTAACAGGGGGCAATGAGCAGTTCTTC. Residues: CASSLTGGNEQFF.

The chain is built from TRBV28 and TRBJ1-4; TRBD1 matches 7 bases. V shed 4 bases, J shed 8 bases, and the junction held 10 bases outside the gene matches. CDR1 is MDHEN, CDR2 SYDVKM, per germline. CDR3 length: 15 amino acids. DNA for the CDR3: TGTGCCAGCAGTTCCTACCTGACAGGGCTGGAAAAACTGTTTTTT. Residues: CASSSYLTGLEKLFF.

The chain recombines TRBV7-6 with TRBJ2-7, with 8 bases identical to TRBD1. The V gene's germline CDR1 is SGHVS and CDR2 FNYEAQ. The CDR3 is made up of 15 amino acids. V lost 2 bases and J lost 2; bases outside the gene matches: 5. DNA for the CDR3: TGTGCCAGCAGCTTACAAAAGGGACAGGCCTACGAGCAGTACGTC. The encoded protein is CASSLQKGQAYEQYV.

The J gene is TRBJ2-1, the V gene TRBV6-5; D is unclear. The CDR3 contains 12 residues. V shed 4 bases and J shed 6 bases, with 7 bases lying between them. The V gene's germline CDR1 is MNHEY and CDR2 SVGAGI. CDR3 sequence reads: CASSLSSNEQFF. The CDR3 DNA follows: TGTGCCAGCAGTTTGTCTAGCAATGAGCAGTTCTTC.

V and J are TRBV6-2 or TRBV6-3 and TRBJ2-7; D gene unclear. Germline lookup yields CDR1 MNHEY and CDR2 SVGEGT. This CDR3 spans 16 amino acids. Trimming removed 0 bases at V and 0 bases at J, with 12 bases between. CDR3 in amino acids: CASSYSKTDNSYEQYF. The CDR3 region has the DNA TGTGCCAGCAGTTACTCGAAGACTGATAACTCCTACGAGCAGTACTTC.